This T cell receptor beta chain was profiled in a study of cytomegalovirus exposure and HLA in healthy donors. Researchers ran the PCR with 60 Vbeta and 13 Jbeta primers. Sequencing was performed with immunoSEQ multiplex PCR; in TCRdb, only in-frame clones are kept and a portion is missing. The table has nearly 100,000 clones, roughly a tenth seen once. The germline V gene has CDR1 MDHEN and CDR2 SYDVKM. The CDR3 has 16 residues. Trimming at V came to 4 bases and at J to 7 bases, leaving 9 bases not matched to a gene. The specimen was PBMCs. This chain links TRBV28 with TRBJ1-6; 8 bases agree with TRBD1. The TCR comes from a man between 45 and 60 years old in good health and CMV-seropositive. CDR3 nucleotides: TGTGCCAGCAGTTCTCTTCCAGGGGGCTGGAATTCACCCCTCCACTTT. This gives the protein CASSSLPGGWNSPLHF.